These 24 T cell receptor beta chains came from one sample sequenced in a study of cytomegalovirus exposure and HLA in healthy donors. Method: immunoSEQ multiplex PCR; TCRdb's copy keeps in-frame clones and lacks some. The table includes hundreds of thousands of clones, roughly 90% detected once. Source material: PBMCs. The receptors here all came from a woman younger than 35 in good health and CMV-seronegative.

Points on this clone: Other DNA sequences within the sample encode an identical CDR3. The chain recombines TRBV6-4 with TRBJ1-1; no clear D gene. CDR3 length: 13 residues. V was trimmed by 3 bases and J by 1 base, leaving 6 bases between them. Germline CDR1 reads MRHNA; CDR2 reads SNTAGT. The CDR3 spells CASSETENTEAFF. The CDR3 coding sequence is TGTGCCAGCAGTGAAACAGAGAACACTGAAGCTTTCTTT.

V gene TRBV5-1 combines with J gene TRBJ1-2; TRBD1 agrees at 8 bases. Looked up from germline, CDR1 is SGHRS and CDR2 is YFSETQ. The CDR3 spans 15 residues. The J segment lost 3 bases and the V segment lost 2 bases, leaving 6 bases of the junction unmatched. The CDR3 spells CASSFVTGEHYGYTF. The CDR3 DNA sequence: TGCGCCAGCAGCTTCGTGACAGGGGAGCACTATGGCTACACCTTC.

This chain links TRBV18 with TRBJ1-3, with TRBD1 matching 9 bases. V lost 5 bases, J lost 4 bases, and 3 bases stayed unmatched. The CDR3 extends over 14 amino acids. The V gene's germline CDR1 is KGHSH and CDR2 LQKENI. In DNA form, the CDR3 reads TGTGCCAGCTCAGGACAGGGGTCCGGAAACACCATATATTTT. This encodes CASSGQGSGNTIYF.

The chain is built from TRBV6-5 and TRBJ2-1; no reliable D call. CDR3 length: 11 amino acids. V lost 6 bases and J 8 bases, leaving 8 bases between the germline ends. Germline lookup yields CDR1 MNHEY and CDR2 SVGAGI. The CDR3: CASRNGHEQFF. In nucleotides, the CDR3 is TGTGCCAGCAGAAATGGGCATGAGCAGTTCTTC.

The chain joins TRBV7-9 to TRBJ1-1; the D is unclear. CDR1 is SEHNR and CDR2 is FQNEAQ in the germline V gene (reference sequence). Trimming stripped 3 bases from V and 7 bases from J, with 12 bases between. This CDR3 region has 13 residues. The CDR3 loop is CASSFPRAVEAFF. Here the CDR3 DNA reads TGTGCCAGCAGCTTCCCGCGGGCCGTTGAAGCTTTCTTT.

J is TRBJ2-5 and V is TRBV27, with 10 positions matching TRBD2. Germline CDR1 and CDR2: MNHEY and SMNVEV (reference sequence). This CDR3 is built from 16 residues. Trimming at V came to 4 bases and at J to 3 bases, leaving 8 bases not matched to a gene. DNA for the CDR3: TGTGCCAGCAGTTCGTCTAGCGGGAGACCCGAAGAGACCCAGTACTTC. Translated, it gives CASSSSSGRPEETQYF.

The gene calls are TRBV7-9 and TRBJ2-3, with 7 bases lining up with TRBD2. The germline gives CDR1 SEHNR, CDR2 FQNEAQ (reference sequence). The ends lost 4 bases at V and 3 bases at J; junction bases unmatched: 7. CDR3 length: 15 amino acids. The CDR3: CASSSTRGKTDTQYF. The CDR3 bases are TGTGCCAGCAGCTCGACGCGGGGGAAGACAGATACGCAGTATTTT. Variable domain in full (rest from reference TRBV7-9 and TRBJ2-3): DTGVSQNPRHKITKRGQNVTFRCDPISEHNRLYWYRQTLGQGPEFLTYFQNEAQLEKSRLLSDRFSAERPKGSFSTLEIQRTEQGDSAMYLCASSSTRGKTDTQYFGPGTRLTVL.

This clone is a singleton in its sample. The chain is built from TRBV2 and TRBJ2-2, with TRBD1 as a possible D gene (5 bases). V dropped 7 bases and J dropped 5 bases, with 17 bases sitting between them. CDR3 length: 15 amino acids. Germline V gives CDR1 SNHLY, CDR2 FYNNEI. CDR3 residues: CASIGVSKGTGELFF. The CDR3 DNA is TGTGCCAGCATTGGAGTATCCAAGGGGACCGGGGAGCTGTTTTTT.

The chain combines TRBV10-3 with TRBJ2-2, with 8 bases matching TRBD1. V shed 6 bases and J 6 bases; nucleotides not matched to a gene: 6. This CDR3 is built from 14 residues. CDR1 is ENHRY, CDR2 SYGVKD, per germline. In DNA form, the CDR3 reads TGTGCCATCAGGCCCGGGACAGGTGCCGGGGAGCTGTTTTTT. Encoded protein: CAIRPGTGAGELFF.

The chain joins TRBV7-9 to TRBJ2-5, with D tentatively TRBD2 (6 bases). Per the germline V gene, CDR1 is SEHNR and CDR2 is FQNEAQ (reference sequence). Deletions cut 1 base from V and 4 bases from J, with 13 bases between. The CDR3 length is 15 residues. The DNA of the CDR3 is TGTGCCAGCAGCTTAGGCGGGGTAGTCGGAGAGACCCAGTACTTC. This encodes CASSLGGVVGETQYF.

The rearrangement joins TRBV28 to TRBJ1-2, with 8 bases aligning to TRBD1. V trimming: 2 bases; J trimming: 1 base; junction bases outside the gene matches: 9. The CDR3 is 17 amino acids. CDR1 is MDHEN and CDR2 is SYDVKM in the germline V gene. The CDR3 nucleotides are TGTGCCAGCAGTTTAGTCGGACAGGGCCCTAGTAACTATGGCTACACCTTC. This encodes CASSLVGQGPSNYGYTF.

V is TRBV2 and J is TRBJ1-5, with a weak D call TRBD1 (6 bases). The germline V and J ends were trimmed by 6 bases and 3 bases, with 15 bases remaining between them. The CDR3 contains 15 residues. Germline CDR1 reads SNHLY; CDR2 reads FYNNEI. The CDR3 protein is CASSRRGGYNQPQHF. The CDR3 DNA follows: TGTGCCAGCAGCCGGAGGGGGGGTTACAATCAGCCCCAGCATTTT.

V is TRBV4-1 and J is TRBJ2-1, with 10 bases that match TRBD2. With V trimmed by 2 bases and J by 7 bases, 8 bases remained unmatched. This CDR3 is 16 amino acids long. Germline V gives CDR1 MGHRA, CDR2 YSYEKL. The DNA for the CDR3 is TGCGCCAGCAGCCAACCTACTAGCGGGATGGCGAATGAGCAGTTCTTC. The encoded protein is CASSQPTSGMANEQFF.

V is TRBV6-5 and J is TRBJ1-1; D call uncertain. The CDR3 runs 13 residues. Per germline, CDR1 MNHEY and CDR2 SVGAGI. Trimming took off 0 bases at V and 8 bases at J, with 10 bases between the two ends. CDR3 residues: CASSYSGSREAFF. CDR3 in DNA: TGTGCCAGCAGTTACTCGGGGAGCAGGGAAGCTTTCTTT.

The V call is TRBV2, the J call TRBJ2-1; the match to TRBD1 covers 8 bases. The CDR3 covers 15 residues. After removal of 5 bases from V and 4 bases from J, the junction contained 7 bases not matched to a gene. Germline-derived CDR1 and CDR2 are SNHLY and FYNNEI. The CDR3 protein is CASSLRTGSYNEQFF. In nucleotides, the CDR3 is TGTGCCAGCAGTCTCAGGACAGGGTCATACAATGAGCAGTTCTTC.

This chain links TRBV28 with TRBJ2-7; TRBD2 matches at 10 bases. The CDR3 is made up of 15 amino acids. Unmatched junction bases numbered 9, after V lost 6 bases and J lost 4 bases. Germline assignment: CDR1 MDHEN and CDR2 SYDVKM. The DNA for the CDR3 is TGTGCCAGCAGGGGAGGACTAGCGGAAAGGTACGAGCAGTACTTC. Translated, it gives CASRGGLAERYEQYF.

CDR3 nucleotides: TGTGCCAGCAGTACTTACAATGAGCAGTTCTTC. As protein: CASSTYNEQFF. The V call is TRBV27, the J call TRBJ2-1, with D uncertain. Trimming pared 5 bases from V and 4 bases from J, leaving 3 bases between. The CDR3 length is 11 residues. Germline CDR1 reads MNHEY; CDR2 reads SMNVEV (reference sequence).

The chain is built from TRBV27 and TRBJ1-6, with D uncertain. The CDR3 length is 13 residues. Trimming cost V 7 bases and J 7 bases, with 11 bases left between them. Germline loops: CDR1 MNHEY, CDR2 SMNVEV (reference sequence). CDR3 coding DNA: TGTGCCAGCATGAGAGGGCCGAATTCACCCCTCCACTTT. It translates to CASMRGPNSPLHF.

This clone has only a few counts. The rearrangement links TRBV6-1 to TRBJ2-3; TRBD2 aligns across 15 bases. CDR1 is MNHNS, CDR2 SASEGT, per germline. V shed 8 bases and J 4 bases; nucleotides not matched to a gene: 4. The CDR3 sequence is 15 residues long. The chain's CDR3 is CASSWTSGGADTQYF. In nucleotides, the CDR3 is TGTGCCAGCTCCTGGACTAGCGGGGGGGCAGATACGCAGTATTTT.

The rearrangement uses TRBV6-6 and TRBJ2-5; 9 bases are a match to TRBD2. The V and J ends lost 5 bases and 5 bases, in that order; junction bases with no gene match: 9. The CDR3 contains 15 residues. Germline V gene data show CDR1 as MNHNY and CDR2 as SVGAGI (reference sequence). The CDR3 sequence: CASSPKRGAQETQYF. CDR3 nucleotides: TGTGCCAGCAGTCCCAAGCGGGGGGCCCAGGAGACCCAGTACTTC.

The rearrangement joins TRBV6-5 to TRBJ2-5; TRBD1 matches at 9 bases. The germline gives CDR1 MNHEY, CDR2 SVGAGI. J was trimmed by 5 bases and V by 4 bases; bases with no gene match: 5. The CDR3 runs to 14 residues. CDR3 DNA sequence: TGTGCCAGCAGTTCGTTGACAGGGGGGGAGACCCAGTACTTC. Residues: CASSSLTGGETQYF.

The rearrangement links TRBV18 to TRBJ1-2; 7 bases line up with TRBD1. The CDR3 covers 16 residues. The germline V gene has CDR1 KGHSH and CDR2 LQKENI. The J segment lost 2 bases and the V segment lost 3 bases, leaving 9 bases of the junction unmatched. CDR3 DNA sequence: TGTGCCAGCTCACCGGACAGGCCTGGGGGAAACTATGGCTACACCTTC. It translates to CASSPDRPGGNYGYTF.

The chain is built from TRBV6-5 and TRBJ2-7; no firm D call. This CDR3 contains 11 residues. V gave up 5 bases and J gave up 4 bases, with 6 bases separating them. The V gene's germline CDR1 is MNHEY and CDR2 SVGAGI. CDR3 protein: CASSGDYEQYF. CDR3 DNA: TGTGCCAGCAGTGGAGATTACGAGCAGTACTTC.

This clone occurred once. This chain joins TRBV21-1 and TRBJ1-6; the table's D call of TRBD1 was not tested on the DNA. TRBV21-1 is given as a pseudogene. This CDR3 has 17 amino acids. The chain's CDR3 is CASSKALCRTADSPLHF. In DNA, the CDR3 is TGTGCCAGCAGCAAAGCGCTTTGCCGGACAGCTGATTCACCCCTCCACTTT.